The rows below give T cell receptor beta chains drawn from one sample of a study of a mutant IDH1 vaccine in newly diagnosed glioma. Repertoires were generated with immunoSEQ multiplex PCR, while TCRdb's copy carries only in-frame clones and drops some. The sample includes tens of thousands of clones, over 75% of them seen just once. The antigens of these receptors remain unknown. The input for sequencing was PBMCs, taken from a glioma patient whose treatment included an IDH1 peptide vaccine. The receptors were sampled from a man between 35 and 55 years old with glioma. Each CDR3 is given with its conserved first and last residue. D genes are given only for firm matches. Size is omitted from some rows. Given values are once, few, many or a class for expanded clones.

J gene: TRBJ2-2
D gene: -
V gene: TRBV19
clone size: -
CDR3 DNA: TGTGCCAGTAGTTATCAGGGGCAGGCGGAGCTGTTTTTT
CDR3 protein: CASSYQGQAELFF

J gene: TRBJ2-2
D gene: TRBD2
V gene: TRBV4-2
clone size: -
CDR3 DNA: TGTGCCAGCAGCCCCAAGCGGGATGAGGGGTCCGGGGAGCTGTTTTTT
CDR3 protein: CASSPKRDEGSGELFF

J gene: TRBJ2-5
D gene: TRBD2
V gene: TRBV7-2
clone size: -
CDR3 DNA: TGTGCCAGCAGCTCGCTGGAGCGGGGGACCCAAGAGACCCAGTACTTC
CDR3 protein: CASSSLERGTQETQYF

J gene: TRBJ2-1
D gene: TRBD2
V gene: TRBV4-3
clone size: -
CDR3 DNA: TGCGCCAGCAGCCAAGGTGCTAGCGGGGGTTACAATGAGCAGTTCTTC
CDR3 protein: CASSQGASGGYNEQFF

J gene: TRBJ2-7
D gene: -
V gene: TRBV11-2
clone size: once
CDR3 DNA: TGTGCCAGCAGCCCCCCCTCGGCAGGAACCTACGAGCAGTACTTC
CDR3 protein: CASSPPSAGTYEQYF

J gene: TRBJ2-7
D gene: TRBD1
V gene: TRBV6-5
clone size: -
CDR3 DNA: TGTGCCAGCAGCCCAGGGGGCTACGAGCAGTACTTC
CDR3 protein: CASSPGGYEQYF

J gene: TRBJ2-2
D gene: TRBD2
V gene: TRBV7-9
clone size: few
CDR3 DNA: TGTGCCAGCAGCGATAGGACTAGCGGGAATGGCGGGGAGCTGTTTTTT
CDR3 protein: CASSDRTSGNGGELFF

J gene: TRBJ2-5
D gene: -
V gene: TRBV25-1
clone size: -
CDR3 DNA: TGTGCCAGCAAACAGGGTGGTATGGGAGAGACCCAGTACTTC
CDR3 protein: CASKQGGMGETQYF

J gene: TRBJ2-1
D gene: -
V gene: TRBV28
clone size: -
CDR3 DNA: TGTGCCAGCAGTTTCGGCAAGGCCCCAATCAACAATGAGCAGTTCTTC
CDR3 protein: CASSFGKAPINNEQFF

J gene: TRBJ2-7
D gene: TRBD1
V gene: TRBV4-1
clone size: medium-sized
CDR3 DNA: TGCGCCAGCAGCCAAGATTGGGGACAGGGGGTATACGAGCAGTACTTC
CDR3 protein: CASSQDWGQGVYEQYF

J gene: TRBJ2-7
D gene: -
V gene: TRBV6-5
clone size: once
CDR3 DNA: TGTGCCAGCAGCGGACAGTCCTACGAGCAGTACTTC
CDR3 protein: CASSGQSYEQYF

J gene: TRBJ1-3
D gene: -
V gene: TRBV5-1
clone size: -
CDR3 DNA: TGCGCCAGCAGCTTGGTGGGGGAGAGCTCTGGAAACACCATATATTTT
CDR3 protein: CASSLVGESSGNTIYF

J gene: TRBJ2-7
D gene: -
V gene: TRBV7-8
clone size: -
CDR3 DNA: TGTGCCAGCAGCTTAGAGTGGGGCTCCTACGAGCAGTACTTC
CDR3 protein: CASSLEWGSYEQYF

J gene: TRBJ2-5
D gene: TRBD2
V gene: TRBV9
clone size: -
CDR3 DNA: TGTGCCAGCAGCGTAGGGGGTTTGGCTAGCGGGAGTTTGGAGACCCAGTACTTC
CDR3 protein: CASSVGGLASGSLETQYF

J gene: TRBJ2-3
D gene: -
V gene: TRBV4-3
clone size: -
CDR3 DNA: TGCGCCAGCAGCCACTCCAGGGGGGTAGATACGCAGTATTTT
CDR3 protein: CASSHSRGVDTQYF

J gene: TRBJ1-6
D gene: -
V gene: TRBV4-3
clone size: few
CDR3 DNA: TGCGCCAGCAGCCCCCGGGACGACAATTCACCCCTCCACTTT
CDR3 protein: CASSPRDDNSPLHF

J gene: TRBJ2-2
D gene: -
V gene: TRBV9
clone size: -
CDR3 DNA: TGTGCCAGCAGCTCTCGGACAGGACTAACCGGGGAGCTGTTTTTT
CDR3 protein: CASSSRTGLTGELFF

J gene: TRBJ2-2
D gene: -
V gene: TRBV7-9
clone size: -
CDR3 DNA: TGTGCCAGCAGCTTAGGACTTTTCGAGGGAACTAACACCGGGGAGCTGTTTTTT
CDR3 protein: CASSLGLFEGTNTGELFF

J gene: TRBJ2-3
D gene: -
V gene: TRBV5-4
clone size: -
CDR3 DNA: TGTGCCAGCAGCCCGGGTCAGGGATCAGATACGCAGTATTTT
CDR3 protein: CASSPGQGSDTQYF

J gene: TRBJ2-7
D gene: -
V gene: TRBV19
clone size: -
CDR3 DNA: TGTGCCAGTAGGTTGACAGGATCTGCCTACGAGCAGTACTTC
CDR3 protein: CASRLTGSAYEQYF

J gene: TRBJ2-1
D gene: -
V gene: TRBV6-1
clone size: -
CDR3 DNA: TGTGCCAGCAGTCAAACGGCGAGCTCCTACAATGAGCAGTTCTTC
CDR3 protein: CASSQTASSYNEQFF

J gene: TRBJ2-3
D gene: TRBD2
V gene: TRBV6-1
clone size: few
CDR3 DNA: TGTGCCAGCAGTGAAGGGGGACTAGCGGGGACCTCTAGCACAGATACGCAGTATTTT
CDR3 protein: CASSEGGLAGTSSTDTQYF

J gene: TRBJ1-1
D gene: -
V gene: TRBV30
clone size: -
CDR3 DNA: TGTGCCTGGAGTGTGGGTCCGCAAGCTTTCTTT
CDR3 protein: CAWSVGPQAFF

J gene: TRBJ1-5
D gene: TRBD1
V gene: TRBV30
clone size: few
CDR3 DNA: TGTGCCTGGAGTGCCCATGGGGGGACAGGGTTTTATAGCAATCAGCCCCAGCATTTT
CDR3 protein: CAWSAHGGTGFYSNQPQHF

J gene: TRBJ2-7
D gene: TRBD2
V gene: TRBV7-2
clone size: -
CDR3 DNA: TGTGCCAGCAGCTTAGGCCTAGCGGATTCGGGGGAGCAGTACTTC
CDR3 protein: CASSLGLADSGEQYF

J gene: TRBJ2-5
D gene: -
V gene: TRBV2
clone size: -
CDR3 DNA: TGTGCCAGCAAGGTTGGAAGGGGCCAAGAGACCCAGTACTTC
CDR3 protein: CASKVGRGQETQYF

J gene: TRBJ1-2
D gene: TRBD1
V gene: TRBV9
clone size: once
CDR3 DNA: TGTGCCAGCAGCGTATCTCCGGGACAGATCTATGGCTACACCTTC
CDR3 protein: CASSVSPGQIYGYTF

J gene: TRBJ2-7
D gene: TRBD2
V gene: TRBV14
clone size: -
CDR3 DNA: TGTGCCAGCGGGATTTTAGCGGGGGGCTCCGGTGAGCAGTACTTC
CDR3 protein: CASGILAGGSGEQYF

J gene: TRBJ2-3
D gene: TRBD1
V gene: TRBV19
clone size: -
CDR3 DNA: TGTGCCAGTAGCACAGGGGGCGTTAGTTCAGATACGCAGTATTTT
CDR3 protein: CASSTGGVSSDTQYF

J gene: TRBJ2-5
D gene: -
V gene: TRBV30
clone size: -
CDR3 DNA: TGTGCCTGGAGTCCACTGGGGGGGCTGAAGACCCAGTACTTC
CDR3 protein: CAWSPLGGLKTQYF

J gene: TRBJ2-7
D gene: -
V gene: TRBV4-1
clone size: -
CDR3 DNA: TGCGCCAGCAGGCCCAGGGACACCCTATTGAGAGAGCAGTACTTC
CDR3 protein: CASRPRDTLLREQYF

J gene: TRBJ2-2
D gene: TRBD1
V gene: TRBV9
clone size: -
CDR3 DNA: TGTGCCAGCAGCGTAGCCAGGGGGCCCACCGGGGAGCTGTTTTTT
CDR3 protein: CASSVARGPTGELFF

J gene: TRBJ2-1
D gene: -
V gene: TRBV5-5
clone size: once
CDR3 DNA: TGTGCCAGCAGCTTGGCGCAGTCTCGGGATGAGCAGTTCTTC
CDR3 protein: CASSLAQSRDEQFF

J gene: TRBJ1-2
D gene: -
V gene: TRBV11-2
clone size: -
CDR3 DNA: TGTGCCAGCAGCTTAGATCTCGGAACGAAAGGCTACACCTTC
CDR3 protein: CASSLDLGTKGYTF

J gene: TRBJ2-5
D gene: TRBD2
V gene: TRBV27
clone size: -
CDR3 DNA: TGTGCCAGCAGTTTAAACGGGCGAGGGGCGGGAGGACAAGAGACCCAGTACTTC
CDR3 protein: CASSLNGRGAGGQETQYF

J gene: TRBJ1-2
D gene: -
V gene: TRBV28
clone size: few
CDR3 DNA: TGTGCCAGCAGTCGCGGAACCTATGGCTACACCTTC
CDR3 protein: CASSRGTYGYTF

J gene: TRBJ2-1
D gene: -
V gene: TRBV6-6
clone size: once
CDR3 DNA: TGTGCCAGCAGCTCGGATCCCTCCTACAATGAGCAGTTCTTC
CDR3 protein: CASSSDPSYNEQFF

J gene: TRBJ2-7
D gene: TRBD1
V gene: TRBV5-4
clone size: -
CDR3 DNA: TGTGCCAGCAGCTTGGAGGGACAGGACTACTCCTACGAGCAGTACTTC
CDR3 protein: CASSLEGQDYSYEQYF

J gene: TRBJ2-2
D gene: -
V gene: TRBV21-1
clone size: -
CDR3 DNA: TGTGCCAGCAGCAAAGCCGGACAGGGGGCGACCGGGGAGCTGTTTTTT
CDR3 protein: CASSKAGQGATGELFF

J gene: TRBJ2-1
D gene: TRBD2
V gene: TRBV7-9
clone size: -
CDR3 DNA: TGTGCCAGCACCATGAAAGGCGGGGGGGCCGACAATGAGCAGTTCTTC
CDR3 protein: CASTMKGGGADNEQFF

J gene: TRBJ2-7
D gene: -
V gene: TRBV25-1
clone size: -
CDR3 DNA: TGTGCCAGCAGTGAATCCAAGACAGGACCCTACGAGCAGTACTTC
CDR3 protein: CASSESKTGPYEQYF

J gene: TRBJ1-5
D gene: -
V gene: TRBV11-3
clone size: -
CDR3 DNA: TGTGCCAGCAGCCTCGAGGTTTATGATCAGCCCCAGCATTTT
CDR3 protein: CASSLEVYDQPQHF

J gene: TRBJ2-1
D gene: -
V gene: TRBV4-1
clone size: -
CDR3 DNA: TGCGCCAGCAGCCAAGCGGGGAATGAGCAGTTCTTC
CDR3 protein: CASSQAGNEQFF

J gene: TRBJ1-2
D gene: -
V gene: TRBV25-1
clone size: -
CDR3 DNA: TGTGCCAGCAGTGAAAGCTTGGGCACATATGGCTACACCTTC
CDR3 protein: CASSESLGTYGYTF

J gene: TRBJ2-5
D gene: -
V gene: TRBV18
clone size: -
CDR3 DNA: TGTGCCAGCTCACCCGGACAGATCCAAGAGACCCAGTACTTC
CDR3 protein: CASSPGQIQETQYF

J gene: TRBJ2-7
D gene: -
V gene: TRBV5-1
clone size: -
CDR3 DNA: TGCGCCAGCAGCTTGGCAAGCTCAAGCACCTACGAGCAGTACTTC
CDR3 protein: CASSLASSSTYEQYF

J gene: TRBJ2-2
D gene: TRBD2
V gene: TRBV25-1
clone size: few
CDR3 DNA: TGTGCCAGCAGTCAACTAGCGGGGGCCTACACCGGGGAGCTGTTTTTT
CDR3 protein: CASSQLAGAYTGELFF

J gene: TRBJ2-3
D gene: -
V gene: TRBV7-7
clone size: -
CDR3 DNA: TGTGCTAGCAGCTTCGGAAGCACAGATACGCAGTATTTT
CDR3 protein: CASSFGSTDTQYF

J gene: TRBJ2-3
D gene: TRBD2
V gene: TRBV9
clone size: -
CDR3 DNA: TGTGCCAGCAGCGTAGATCCGACTAGCGGGGGACTCACAGATACGCAGTATTTT
CDR3 protein: CASSVDPTSGGLTDTQYF

J gene: TRBJ2-1
D gene: TRBD1
V gene: TRBV4-2
clone size: -
CDR3 DNA: TGTGCCAGCAGCCAGGGGGACAGGGGGTACAATGAGCAGTTCTTC
CDR3 protein: CASSQGDRGYNEQFF

J gene: TRBJ2-7
D gene: TRBD2
V gene: TRBV5-6
clone size: once
CDR3 DNA: TGTGCCAGCAGCCCGGGACTATCCTACGAGCAGTACTTC
CDR3 protein: CASSPGLSYEQYF

J gene: TRBJ1-6
D gene: -
V gene: TRBV6-4
clone size: few
CDR3 DNA: TGTGCCAGCAGTGAGCTAGGGGATGGGAATTCACCCCTCCACTTT
CDR3 protein: CASSELGDGNSPLHF

J gene: TRBJ1-3
D gene: -
V gene: TRBV11-2
clone size: -
CDR3 DNA: TGTGCCAGCAGCTCCCGGCAGGGACTAGACACCATATATTTT
CDR3 protein: CASSSRQGLDTIYF

J gene: TRBJ1-5
D gene: -
V gene: TRBV19
clone size: -
CDR3 DNA: TGTGCCAGTAGTATACAAGGAGGTCAGCCCCAGCATTTT
CDR3 protein: CASSIQGGQPQHF